The 25 T cell receptor beta chains in this list originate from one sample, sequenced in a study of cytomegalovirus exposure and HLA in healthy donors. The primer mix had 60 Vbeta and 13 Jbeta primers. Assay: immunoSEQ multiplex PCR; the TCRdb copy retains only in-frame clones and omits some. The sample carries some 130,000 clones, 80% to 85% recorded once. Material for sequencing was PBMCs. Source of these receptors: a man younger than 35 in good health and CMV-seronegative.

This sequence joins TRBV2 and TRBJ1-1; tentatively, D is TRBD1 (5 bases). Germline V gene sequence: CDR1 SNHLY, CDR2 FYNNEI. Trimming cost V 7 bases and J 3 bases, with 15 bases left between them. This CDR3 has 14 residues. CDR3: CASMPFGAHTEAFF. CDR3 bases: TGTGCCAGCATGCCTTTTGGGGCCCACACTGAAGCTTTCTTT.

In DNA, the CDR3 is TGTGCCAGCAGGCTACAGGGGGATTTGGCTGAAGCTTTCTTT. Amino acid sequence: CASRLQGDLAEAFF. V usage is TRBV27 and J usage is TRBJ1-1; 8 nucleotides match TRBD1. This CDR3 has 14 amino acids. Per germline, CDR1 MNHEY and CDR2 SMNVEV (reference sequence). V was pared by 6 bases and J by 6 bases, with 9 bases of the junction left unmatched.

CDR3 DNA sequence: TGTGCCAGCAGCTTTGCAGGGCGTATTGAAAAACTGTTTTTT. This encodes CASSFAGRIEKLFF. The V and J genes are TRBV5-4 and TRBJ1-4, with D tentatively TRBD1 (5 bases). V was shortened by 2 bases and J by 7 bases, with 12 bases between the two germline ends. Per germline, CDR1 SGHNT and CDR2 YYREEE (reference sequence). The CDR3 loop spans 14 amino acids.

The chain carries TRBV20-1 and TRBJ1-5, with no clear D. Between the trimmed V and J ends, which lost 6 bases and 6 bases, there was a span of 9 bases. The CDR3 has 11 residues. Germline V gene lookup returns CDR1 DFQATT and CDR2 SNEGSKA (reference sequence). The CDR3 DNA reads TGCAGTGCCGGCGCGGGTCAGCCCCAGCATTTT. It encodes CSAGAGQPQHF.

The rearrangement joins TRBV5-3 to TRBJ1-1, with D maybe TRBD1 (6 bases). TRBV5-3 carries the ORF label, with uncertain function. CDR3 size: 15 residues. V was pared by 0 bases and J by 3 bases, with 12 bases between. Written as DNA, the CDR3 is TGTGCCAGAAGCTTGGGAGGAGGGGGGGACACTGAAGCTTTCTTT. Amino acids: CARSLGGGGDTEAFF.

The chain employs TRBV7-6 and TRBJ1-2; 11 positions match TRBD1. The CDR3 is made up of 14 amino acids. Germline CDR1 and CDR2: SGHVS and FNYEAQ. Trimming took 5 bases from V and 4 from J; bases not matched to a gene: 3. The CDR3 loop reads CASSPGTGGYGYTF. In nucleotides, the CDR3 is TGTGCCAGCAGCCCAGGGACAGGGGGCTATGGCTACACCTTC.

This rearrangement joins TRBV7-2 to TRBJ1-2, with 7 nucleotides matching TRBD1. Looked up from germline, CDR1 is SGHTA and CDR2 is FQGNSA. The CDR3 loop spans 13 amino acids. V lost 5 bases, J lost 7 bases, and 7 bases stayed unmatched. DNA of the CDR3: TGTGCCAGCAGCGCCAAGGGGGCGCTTGGCTACACCTTC. Protein product: CASSAKGALGYTF.

This clone appeared a few times. This chain connects TRBV5-4 to TRBJ1-1; D is ambiguous. CDR1 and CDR2 (germline): SGHNT, YYREEE (reference sequence). The CDR3 has 12 residues. Trimming cost V 0 bases and J 8 bases, with 8 bases left between them. The CDR3 nucleotides are TGTGCCAGCAGCTTGGATGTCAGGGAAGCTTTCTTT. Amino acids: CASSLDVREAFF.

The rearrangement links TRBV2 to TRBJ1-2; 7 bases are a match to TRBD1. V dropped 5 bases and J dropped 6; count of bases not matched to a gene: 6. The CDR3 sequence is 13 residues long. Looked up from germline, CDR1 is SNHLY and CDR2 is FYNNEI. The CDR3 DNA is TGTGCCAGCAGTCCGGACAGGAGGGATGGCTACACCTTC. Encoded protein: CASSPDRRDGYTF. Combining the CDR3 with reference TRBV2 and TRBJ1-2 gives the whole variable domain EPEVTQTPSHQVTQMGQEVILRCVPISNHLYFYWYRQILGQKVEFLVSFYNNEISEKSEIFDDQFSVERPDGSNFTLKIRSTKLEDSAMYFCASSPDRRDGYTFGSGTRLTVV.

This clone was seen just once. V gene TRBV19 combines with J gene TRBJ2-3; D may be TRBD1 (5 bases). CDR1 LNHDA and CDR2 SQIVND come from the germline V gene (reference sequence). Trimming took off 3 bases at V and 2 bases at J, with 9 bases between the two ends. The CDR3 has 14 residues. CDR3 in DNA: TGTGCCAGTAGTATGGGGCTTCTCACAGATACGCAGTATTTT. Residues: CASSMGLLTDTQYF.

The chain has TRBV4-1 and TRBJ1-1; D not resolved. Germline loops: CDR1 MGHRA, CDR2 YSYEKL. V was shortened by 4 bases and J by 1 base, with 16 bases between the two germline ends. CDR3 size: 16 residues. The CDR3, as DNA: TGCGCCAGCAGCCGAGCCACGGGTTTGGCGAACACTGAAGCTTTCTTT. Protein product: CASSRATGLANTEAFF.

V is TRBV4-2 and J is TRBJ1-6, with 9 bases fitting TRBD1. Looked up from germline, CDR1 is LGHNA and CDR2 is YNFKEQ. The CDR3 covers 15 residues. With V trimmed by 4 bases and J by 5 bases, 3 bases remained unmatched. The CDR3 is CASSLRTGDNSPLHF. CDR3 sequence (DNA): TGTGCCAGCAGCCTCAGGACAGGGGATAATTCACCCCTCCACTTT.

The CDR3 region is CASSPGGASGANVLTF. In DNA, the CDR3 is TGTGCCAGCAGCCCGGGGGGGGCCTCTGGGGCCAACGTCCTGACTTTC. V is TRBV7-3 and J is TRBJ2-6, with 8 bases lining up with TRBD2. Trimming at V came to 5 bases and at J to 0 bases, leaving 3 bases not matched to a gene. The germline gives CDR1 SGHTA, CDR2 FQGTGA. The CDR3 runs to 16 residues.

The rearrangement uses TRBV27 and TRBJ1-2; tentatively, D is TRBD1 (5 bases). V was shortened by 6 bases and J by 4 bases, with 18 bases between the two germline ends. CDR3 size: 15 residues. Germline V gene data show CDR1 as MNHEY and CDR2 as SMNVEV (reference sequence). As DNA, the CDR3 is TGTGCCAGCAGCCCCCCCCAGGGTTGGCTCTATGGCTACACCTTC. Its protein is CASSPPQGWLYGYTF.

The J gene is TRBJ2-7, the V gene TRBV6-5, with D hard to call. Trimming stripped 5 bases from V and 4 bases from J, with 6 bases between. Looked up from germline, CDR1 is MNHEY and CDR2 is SVGAGI. The CDR3 covers 11 residues. CDR3 residues: CASSSWYEQYF. CDR3 DNA: TGTGCCAGCAGTAGCTGGTACGAGCAGTACTTC.

This chain uses TRBV4-1 with TRBJ1-5; D unresolved. Germline loops: CDR1 MGHRA, CDR2 YSYEKL. This CDR3 spans 14 amino acids. V lost 4 bases and J 6 bases, leaving 13 bases between the germline ends. The CDR3 reads CASSPMAEGQPQHF. As DNA, the CDR3 is TGCGCCAGCAGCCCCATGGCGGAAGGTCAGCCCCAGCATTTT.

V gene TRBV5-1 combines with J gene TRBJ1-1; D possibly corresponds to TRBD1 (5 bases). The V end lost 4 bases, the J end lost 5 bases, and 12 bases lay between the germline ends. The CDR3 loop spans 13 amino acids. Per germline, CDR1 SGHRS and CDR2 YFSETQ. CDR3 in amino acids: CASSPAKGTEAFF. The CDR3 nucleotides read TGCGCCAGCAGCCCAGCAAAGGGGACTGAAGCTTTCTTT.

This sequence joins TRBV19 and TRBJ1-1; 9 nucleotides agree with TRBD1. The CDR3 extends over 15 amino acids. Losses at the gene ends were 5 bases for V and 4 bases for J; bases not matched to a gene: 8. Germline CDR1 reads LNHDA; CDR2 reads SQIVND (reference sequence). The CDR3 loop reads CASSPPGQGVTEAFF. CDR3 nucleotide sequence: TGTGCCAGTAGTCCGCCGGGACAGGGAGTCACTGAAGCTTTCTTT.

This sequence joins TRBV4-3 and TRBJ1-5, with 8 nucleotides matching TRBD1. Germline V lookup: CDR1 LGHNA, CDR2 YSLEER. Losses at the gene ends were 2 bases for V and 7 bases for J; bases not matched to a gene: 7. The CDR3 contains 15 residues. This chain's CDR3 is CASSQSAGGWQPQHF. The CDR3 DNA reads as TGCGCCAGCAGCCAATCAGCAGGGGGCTGGCAGCCCCAGCATTTT.

The chain carries TRBV28 and TRBJ1-1; D ambiguous. Per germline, CDR1 MDHEN and CDR2 SYDVKM. The V end lost 8 bases, the J end lost 4 bases, and 17 bases lay between the germline ends. CDR3 length: 14 residues. As DNA, the CDR3 is TGTGCCAGCGGCTTTCGAGGGATTGGCACTGAAGCTTTCTTT. It yields the protein CASGFRGIGTEAFF.

The J gene is TRBJ1-1, the V gene TRBV7-2; D gene ambiguous. Germline V lookup: CDR1 SGHTA, CDR2 FQGNSA. V was shortened by 8 bases and J by 2 bases, with 27 bases between the two germline ends. The CDR3 loop spans 18 amino acids. The CDR3 region is CASPPLSMVEQLNTEAFF. The CDR3 DNA follows: TGTGCCAGCCCTCCCTTGTCTATGGTCGAGCAACTCAACACTGAAGCTTTCTTT.

For the CDR3, the DNA is TGTGCCATCAGTGTTGGCAGGGATGATTCACCCCTCCACTTT. Its protein is CAISVGRDDSPLHF. The V call is TRBV10-3, the J call TRBJ1-6; possible D gene TRBD1, 5 bases. V was clipped by 4 bases and J by 8 bases, with 12 bases between them. The germline gives CDR1 ENHRY, CDR2 SYGVKD. CDR3 size: 14 residues.

The chain has TRBV6-6 and TRBJ1-3, with 11 bases lining up with TRBD1. Germline V CDR1 and CDR2: MNHNY, SVGAGI (reference sequence). This CDR3 has 16 amino acids. Trimming at V came to 11 bases and at J to 0 bases, leaving 9 bases not matched to a gene. CDR3 DNA sequence: TGTGCCGGCGGACAGGGGGCTACTCCCTCTGGAAACACCATATATTTT. Translating gives CAGGQGATPSGNTIYF.

This chain joins TRBV27 and TRBJ1-1, with D perhaps matching TRBD1 (6 bases). Looked up from germline, CDR1 is MNHEY and CDR2 is SMNVEV (reference sequence). V lost 5 bases and J lost 5, with 21 bases in between. The CDR3 length is 16 residues. The CDR3 is CASSPPGTIGGTEAFF. In DNA form, the CDR3 reads TGTGCCAGCAGTCCACCTGGGACAATCGGGGGGACTGAAGCTTTCTTT.

The chain carries TRBV5-4 and TRBJ1-6, with 8 bases matching TRBD1. The V gene's germline CDR1 is SGHNT and CDR2 YYREEE (reference sequence). The CDR3 totals 16 residues. J was trimmed by 10 bases and V by 1 base; bases with no gene match: 10. CDR3 protein: CASSLRTQGAQSPLHF. CDR3 bases: TGTGCCAGCAGCTTGCGGACGCAGGGGGCTCAGTCACCCCTCCACTTT.